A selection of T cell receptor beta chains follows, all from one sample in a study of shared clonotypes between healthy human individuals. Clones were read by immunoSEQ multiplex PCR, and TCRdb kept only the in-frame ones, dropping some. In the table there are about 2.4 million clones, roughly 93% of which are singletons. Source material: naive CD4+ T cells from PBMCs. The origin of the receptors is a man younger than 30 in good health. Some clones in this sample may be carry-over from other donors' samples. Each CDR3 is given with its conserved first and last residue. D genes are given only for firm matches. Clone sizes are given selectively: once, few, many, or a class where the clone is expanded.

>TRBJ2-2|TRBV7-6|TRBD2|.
CASRATSGDTGELFF
TGTGCCAGCAGGGCCACTAGCGGGGACACCGGGGAGCTGTTTTTT
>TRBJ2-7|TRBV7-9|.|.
CASSQTSVYEQYF
TGTGCCAGCAGCCAGACGAGCGTTTACGAGCAGTACTTC
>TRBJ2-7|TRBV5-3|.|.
CARAGNGTYEQYF
TGTGCCAGAGCCGGTAACGGAACCTACGAGCAGTACTTC
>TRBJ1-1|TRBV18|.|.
CASSQESMLSNTEAFF
TGTGCCAGCTCACAAGAATCAATGTTGAGTAACACTGAAGCTTTCTTT
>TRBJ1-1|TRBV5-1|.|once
CASSTQRAGAEAFF
TGCGCCAGCAGCACCCAACGGGCGGGCGCTGAAGCTTTCTTT
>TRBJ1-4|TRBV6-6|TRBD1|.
CASSSGQGANEKLFF
TGTGCCAGCAGCTCAGGACAGGGTGCTAATGAAAAACTGTTTTTT
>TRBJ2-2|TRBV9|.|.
CASSPLLDSNTGELFF
TGTGCCAGCAGCCCCCTACTCGACAGTAACACCGGGGAGCTGTTTTTT
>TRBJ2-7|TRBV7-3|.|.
CASRRDATSAFYF
TGTGCCAGCAGGAGGGACGCCACCTCGGCATTTTACTTC
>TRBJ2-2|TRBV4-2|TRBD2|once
CASSQGTSGRGNTGELFF
TGTGCCAGCAGCCAAGGGACTAGCGGGAGGGGGAACACCGGGGAGCTGTTTTTT
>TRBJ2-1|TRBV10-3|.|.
CAISGGGRYNEQFF
TGTGCCATCAGTGGGGGCGGACGGTACAATGAGCAGTTCTTC
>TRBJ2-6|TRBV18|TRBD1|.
CASSPTGTGSSGANVLTF
TGTGCCAGCTCACCAACCGGGACAGGGAGCTCTGGGGCCAACGTCCTGACTTTC
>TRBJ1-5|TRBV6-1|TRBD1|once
CASSEALRDSFLLGNQPQHF
TGTGCCAGCAGTGAAGCGCTTCGGGACAGCTTCCTCTTGGGCAATCAGCCCCAGCATTTT
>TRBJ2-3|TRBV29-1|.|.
CSVDGGTDTQYF
TGCAGCGTTGATGGCGGCACAGATACGCAGTATTTT
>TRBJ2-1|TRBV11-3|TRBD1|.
CASSRGQGTYNEQFF
TGTGCCAGCAGCCGAGGACAGGGGACCTACAATGAGCAGTTCTTC
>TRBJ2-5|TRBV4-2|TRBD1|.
CASSQVLDRGQETQYF
TGTGCCAGCAGCCAGGTACTAGACAGGGGGCAGGAGACCCAGTACTTC
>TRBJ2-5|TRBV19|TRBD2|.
CASRSSGQETQYF
TGTGCCAGTAGGTCTAGCGGCCAAGAGACCCAGTACTTC
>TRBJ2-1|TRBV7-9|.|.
CASSLKSGGVYEQFF
TGTGCCAGCAGCTTAAAGTCTGGGGGAGTCTATGAGCAGTTCTTC
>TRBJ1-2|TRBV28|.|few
CASSRAAREGYTF
TGTGCCAGCAGCCGGGCCGCGCGGGAGGGCTACACCTTC
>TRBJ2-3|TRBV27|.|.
CASSSPWGDTQYF
TGTGCCAGCAGTTCCCCCTGGGGAGATACGCAGTATTTT
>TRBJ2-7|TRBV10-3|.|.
CAISEGQLLYEQYF
TGTGCCATCAGTGAGGGACAGCTCCTCTACGAGCAGTACTTC
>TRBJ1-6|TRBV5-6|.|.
CASSTRQTSSYNSPLHF
TGTGCCAGCAGCACCCGACAGACGAGCTCCTATAATTCACCCCTCCACTTT
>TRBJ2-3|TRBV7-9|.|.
CASSTSRTDTQYF
TGTGCCAGCAGCACCTCACGCACAGATACGCAGTATTTT
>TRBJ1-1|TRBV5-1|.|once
CASSLGSADTEAFF
TGCGCCAGCAGCTTGGGGTCAGCCGACACTGAAGCTTTCTTT
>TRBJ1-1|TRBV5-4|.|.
CASSLWQGGTEAFF
TGTGCCAGCAGCTTGTGGCAGGGAGGGACTGAAGCTTTCTTT
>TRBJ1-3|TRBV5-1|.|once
CASTQTGLPGNTIYF
TGCGCCAGCACGCAAACAGGGTTGCCTGGAAACACCATATATTTT